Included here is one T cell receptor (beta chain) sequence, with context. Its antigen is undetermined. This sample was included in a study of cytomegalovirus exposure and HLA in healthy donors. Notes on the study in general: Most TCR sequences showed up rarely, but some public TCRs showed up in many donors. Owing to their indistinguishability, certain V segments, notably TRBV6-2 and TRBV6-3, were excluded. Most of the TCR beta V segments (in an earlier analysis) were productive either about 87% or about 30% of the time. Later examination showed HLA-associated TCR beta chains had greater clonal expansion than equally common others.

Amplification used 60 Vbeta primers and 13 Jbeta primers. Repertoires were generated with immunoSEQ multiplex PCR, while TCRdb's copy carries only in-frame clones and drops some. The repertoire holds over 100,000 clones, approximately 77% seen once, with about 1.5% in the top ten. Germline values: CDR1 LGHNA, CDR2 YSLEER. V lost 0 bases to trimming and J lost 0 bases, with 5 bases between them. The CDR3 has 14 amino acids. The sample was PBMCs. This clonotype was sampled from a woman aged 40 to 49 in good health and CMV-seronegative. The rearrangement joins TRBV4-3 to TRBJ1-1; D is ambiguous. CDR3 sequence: CASSQDRLNTEAFF. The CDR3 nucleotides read TGCGCCAGCAGCCAAGACAGGCTGAACACTGAAGCTTTCTTT.